The rows below give T cell receptor beta chains drawn from one sample of a study of PD-L1 blockade in urothelial cancer. Here immunoSEQ multiplex PCR was the method, and the copy in TCRdb shows in-frame clones only, minus some. The sample records about 36,000 clones, just over 35% being singletons. The source was tumor tissue, collected before atezolizumab (anti-PD-L1) treatment. These receptors were taken from a man in his 60s with urothelial cancer. The CDR3 runs from the conserved cysteine through the conserved F or W.

v_call: TRBV28; cdr3_aa: CASSPRTGRRNTEAFF
v_call: TRBV11-3; cdr3_aa: CASSSQASTDTQYF
v_call: TRBV30; cdr3_aa: CACQIADYITDTQYF
v_call: TRBV28; cdr3_aa: CASNPSGQGNNEQFF
v_call: TRBV29-1; cdr3_aa: CSAPRGEGASTEAFF
v_call: TRBV6-8; cdr3_aa: CASSTGLAGIYEQYF
v_call: TRBV6-8; cdr3_aa: CASRSTVRSYEQYF
v_call: TRBV18; cdr3_aa: CTSGTGLNTEAFF
v_call: TRBV18; cdr3_aa: CASSPPTSYEQYF
v_call: TRBV6-8; cdr3_aa: CASIASGQASPLYNEQFF
v_call: TRBV19; cdr3_aa: CASSGTGGYGYTF
v_call: TRBV1; cdr3_aa: CASSQARGTPYEQYF
v_call: TRBV6-8; cdr3_aa: CAISVQGAPGNTIYF
v_call: TRBV18; cdr3_aa: CASSPMQGRQPQHF
v_call: TRBV6-8; cdr3_aa: CASSAISSDTQYF
v_call: TRBV18; cdr3_aa: CASSPSRGVGIQPQHF
v_call: TRBV11-3; cdr3_aa: CASSLGAITGELFF
v_call: TRBV6-8; cdr3_aa: CASHGVGEHQPQHF
v_call: TRBV29-1; cdr3_aa: CSVATGFYEQYF
v_call: TRBV9; cdr3_aa: CASSLGTSGWTDTQYF
v_call: TRBV9; cdr3_aa: CASSVGKVGGHTEAFF
v_call: TRBV14; cdr3_aa: CASSQDPYNEQFF
v_call: TRBV6-8; cdr3_aa: CAEGGQGANQETQYF
v_call: TRBV19; cdr3_aa: CASSIGLAGLFTGELFF
v_call: TRBV1; cdr3_aa: CASSQELAGASYEQYF
v_call: TRBV6-7; cdr3_aa: CASSGEGQGRSYEQYF
v_call: TRBV19; cdr3_aa: CASTWDGIYTF
v_call: TRBV7-6; cdr3_aa: CASSFPRWVTEQYF
v_call: TRBV12-5; cdr3_aa: CASANMGGPLHF
v_call: TRBV6-8; cdr3_aa: CASKGANYGYTF
v_call: TRBV9; cdr3_aa: CASSVTRGSTDTQYF
v_call: TRBV29-1; cdr3_aa: CSVDPQGVFEAFF
v_call: TRBV7-6; cdr3_aa: CASSLVDPANTGELFF
v_call: TRBV2; cdr3_aa: CASSTPGPPEETQYF
v_call: TRBV29-1; cdr3_aa: CSVEVYRDEQYF
v_call: TRBV11-3; cdr3_aa: CASSPNRGSMEGYTF
v_call: TRBV15; cdr3_aa: CATSRDGAFYGYTF
v_call: TRBV28; cdr3_aa: CASSSPGQGFPGELFF
v_call: TRBV30; cdr3_aa: CAWRQGYEQFF
v_call: TRBV30; cdr3_aa: CAWGLAVGNEQFF
v_call: TRBV6-8; cdr3_aa: CASRLAGGQGETQYF
v_call: TRBV11-3; cdr3_aa: CASSPTLAGGADTQYF
v_call: TRBV18; cdr3_aa: CASSTGAGANVLTF
v_call: TRBV28; cdr3_aa: CASSLRPGPNQPQHF
v_call: TRBV29-1; cdr3_aa: CSVDGTGSNTEAFF
v_call: TRBV15; cdr3_aa: CATSSGTSGTNEQFF
v_call: TRBV6-8; cdr3_aa: CASRAGGKEEQFF
v_call: TRBV2; cdr3_aa: CASKGFNTEAFF
v_call: TRBV7-6; cdr3_aa: CASSSSNRGLNTEAFF
v_call: TRBV19; cdr3_aa: CASGRAGTGGHGYTF
v_call: TRBV11-3; cdr3_aa: CASSLVVSGGLRNIQYF